These 30 T cell receptor beta chains share one sample of origin, sequenced in a study of blood T cell repertoires in COVID-19. Profiled with immunoSEQ multiplex PCR; TCRdb holds only in-frame clones, not every one. This sample has 130,000 or so clones, with roughly four fifths found just once. Sequencing was performed on peripheral blood. The receptors derive from a human donor in a cohort sampled during active COVID-19.

The chain combines TRBV3-1 (or the pseudogene TRBV3-2) with TRBJ2-1; tentative D call: TRBD2 (5 bases). V shed 1 base and J shed 8 bases, with 15 bases lying between them. The CDR3 spans 15 residues. CDR1 and CDR2 from the germline V gene are LGHDT and YNNKEL (reference sequence). The CDR3 sequence is CASSQGTWGIDEQFF. CDR3 coding DNA: TGTGCCAGCAGCCAAGGGACTTGGGGTATCGATGAGCAGTTCTTC.

The chain couples TRBV18 to TRBJ1-1, with 7 bases fitting TRBD1. The CDR3 is made up of 16 amino acids. In germline, CDR1 is KGHSH, CDR2 LQKENI. Trimming took 3 bases from V and 1 from J; bases not matched to a gene: 8. CDR3 nucleotides: TGTGCCAGCTCACCCGAAACAGGGGTACAGAACACTGAAGCTTTCTTT. It specifies CASSPETGVQNTEAFF.

J is TRBJ1-2 and V is TRBV11-2; D perhaps matches TRBD1 (6 bases). V lost 1 base, J lost 2 bases, and 8 bases lay in between. Germline V gives CDR1 SGHAT, CDR2 FQNNGV. The CDR3 spans 14 residues. CDR3 in DNA: TGTGCCAGCAGCTTAGGAACAGGGAACTATGGCTACACCTTC. Translation gives CASSLGTGNYGYTF. Supplemented by reference TRBV11-2 and TRBJ1-2, the full variable domain reads EAGVAQSPRYKIIEKRQSVAFWCNPISGHATLYWYQQILGQGPKLLIQFQNNGVVDDSQLPKDRFSAERLKGVDSTLKIQPAKLEDSAVYLCASSLGTGNYGYTFGSGTRLTVV.

The gene calls are TRBV11-2 and TRBJ2-1; 9 nucleotides match TRBD2. Germline CDR1 reads SGHAT; CDR2 reads FQNNGV. This CDR3 has 17 residues. Losses at the gene ends were 6 bases for V and 0 bases for J; bases not matched to a gene: 9. The CDR3, as DNA: TGTGCCAGCAGTATGAGCGGGGGGTGGGGCTCCTACAATGAGCAGTTCTTC. Amino acid sequence: CASSMSGGWGSYNEQFF.

The gene calls are TRBV9 and TRBJ2-1, with 13 bases identical to TRBD2. Germline CDR1 SGDLS, CDR2 YYNGEE. This CDR3 has 15 amino acids. V dropped 3 bases and J dropped 10; count of bases not matched to a gene: 7. The CDR3 DNA sequence: TGTGCCAGCAGCGAAGGGGGACTAGCGGGGAACGAGCAGTTCTTC. It translates to CASSEGGLAGNEQFF.

This clone turned up a few times. This sequence joins TRBV19 and TRBJ2-6; the D gene is possibly TRBD1 (5 bases). Trimming removed 3 bases at V and 0 bases at J, with 12 bases between. CDR1 and CDR2 (germline): LNHDA, SQIVND (reference sequence). This CDR3 is 17 amino acids long. The CDR3 DNA reads as TGTGCCAGTAGTATCGCTATAACAGGCTCTGGGGCCAACGTCCTGACTTTC. Protein sequence: CASSIAITGSGANVLTF.

This clone has a handful of counts. J is TRBJ2-1 and V is TRBV5-1, with 8 bases aligning to TRBD2. Germline CDR1 SGHRS, CDR2 YFSETQ. J was trimmed by 5 bases and V by 2 bases; bases with no gene match: 6. The CDR3 runs 15 residues. The CDR3 DNA sequence: TGCGCCAGCAGCTTACGGACTAGCCTCGACAATGAGCAGTTCTTC. It encodes CASSLRTSLDNEQFF.

V usage is TRBV6-6 and J usage is TRBJ1-3; D is possibly TRBD1 (5 bases). The CDR3 is 15 residues long. The V end was cut by 4 bases, the J end by 3 bases, with 13 bases between. Germline V CDR1 and CDR2: MNHNY, SVGAGI (reference sequence). The CDR3 DNA sequence: TGTGCCAGCAGTTCGAATCAGGGTGTTGGAAACACCATATATTTT. Its translation is CASSSNQGVGNTIYF.

This chain joins TRBV6-6 and TRBJ2-7; D is possibly TRBD1 (6 bases). Trimming took off 6 bases at V and 0 bases at J, with 12 bases between the two ends. The CDR3 spans 14 residues. The V gene's germline CDR1 is MNHNY and CDR2 SVGAGI (reference sequence). The CDR3 is CASSQRGSSYEQYF. The CDR3 nucleotides are TGTGCCAGCAGCCAAAGGGGGAGCTCCTACGAGCAGTACTTC.

The chain recombines TRBV7-2 with TRBJ2-7, with TRBD2 matching over 8 bases. Germline values: CDR1 SGHTA, CDR2 FQGNSA. CDR3 length equals 15 residues. V lost 5 bases, J lost 3 bases, and 9 bases stayed unmatched. Here the CDR3 DNA reads TGTGCCAGCAGCATGGACCTCGGGAGGGGCTACGAGCAGTACTTC. It encodes CASSMDLGRGYEQYF.

This chain links TRBV12-3 or TRBV12-4 with TRBJ2-1; weak D call: TRBD2 (5 bases). V lost 1 base, J lost 9 bases, and 10 bases lay in between. The CDR3 loop spans 13 amino acids. This chain's CDR3 is CASSLGGGAEQFF. The DNA of the CDR3 is TGTGCCAGCAGTTTAGGTGGAGGAGCTGAGCAGTTCTTC.

This chain joins TRBV27 and TRBJ1-2; 10 nucleotides match TRBD1. Looked up from germline, CDR1 is MNHEY and CDR2 is SMNVEV (reference sequence). The trim removed 7 bases at V and 4 bases at J, leaving 9 bases unmatched. The CDR3 covers 15 residues. The CDR3 protein is CASMTTGGYGYGYTF. CDR3 nucleotide sequence: TGTGCCAGCATGACGACAGGGGGCTATGGCTATGGCTACACCTTC.

This clone was seen a handful of times. The rearrangement uses TRBV5-4 and TRBJ2-2; 7 bases map to TRBD1. V shed 4 bases, J shed 7 bases, and the junction held 7 bases outside the gene matches. The CDR3 has 14 amino acids. Germline-derived CDR1 and CDR2 are SGHNT and YYREEE (reference sequence). Here the CDR3 reads CASSPGQSFGELFF. CDR3 coding DNA: TGTGCCAGCAGCCCGGGACAGTCTTTCGGGGAGCTGTTTTTT.

The chain links TRBV7-8 to TRBJ1-1; tentative D call: TRBD1 (5 bases). V dropped 1 base and J dropped 0 bases, with 12 bases sitting between them. The germline gives CDR1 SGHVS, CDR2 FQNEAQ. CDR3 size: 16 residues. CDR3 in amino acids: CASSLVGVQVNTEAFF. CDR3 DNA: TGTGCCAGCAGCTTAGTAGGGGTCCAGGTGAACACTGAAGCTTTCTTT. Supplemented by reference TRBV7-8 and TRBJ1-1, the full variable domain reads GAGVSQSPRYKVAKRGQDVALRCDPISGHVSLFWYQQALGQGPEFLTYFQNEAQLDKSGLPSDRFFAERPEGSVSTLKIQRTQQEDSAVYLCASSLVGVQVNTEAFFGQGTRLTVV.

J is TRBJ1-2 and V is TRBV2, with D perhaps matching TRBD1 (6 bases). Germline CDR1 reads SNHLY; CDR2 reads FYNNEI. The CDR3 runs 12 residues. With 9 bases removed from V and 2 bases from J, the gap between germline ends came to 10 bases. In DNA, the CDR3 is TGTGCCAGACTTACAGGGAACTATGGCTACACCTTC. This translates into CARLTGNYGYTF.

This clone was found a few times. The V gene is TRBV23-1, the J gene TRBJ1-5; TRBD1 is a possible D gene (5 bases). TRBV23-1 is an ORF, with its function uncertain. V was cut by 0 bases and J by 2 bases, with 20 bases left in between. The CDR3 runs 19 residues. For the CDR3, the DNA is TGCGCCAGCAGTCAATCGAAGGCATCGGGGGATTGCGGCAATCAGCCCCAGCATTTT. As protein: CASSQSKASGDCGNQPQHF.

V gene TRBV27 combines with J gene TRBJ1-1, with D hard to call. V gave up 5 bases and J gave up 7 bases, with 8 bases separating them. CDR1 is MNHEY and CDR2 is SMNVEV in the germline V gene (reference sequence). This CDR3 has 11 amino acids. For the CDR3, the DNA is TGTGCCAGCAGTCGGGGAGTTGAAGCTTTCTTT. Its protein is CASSRGVEAFF.

The chain couples TRBV7-9 to TRBJ2-7, with TRBD2 as a possible D gene (5 bases). This CDR3 is 13 amino acids long. The germline gives CDR1 SEHNR, CDR2 FQNEAQ (reference sequence). V lost 1 base and J 6 bases, leaving 10 bases between the germline ends. The CDR3 sequence: CASSLGQEGEQYF. CDR3 nucleotide sequence: TGTGCCAGCAGCTTAGGTCAAGAGGGCGAGCAGTACTTC.

This clone appeared many times. The chain couples TRBV5-1 to TRBJ1-1; TRBD1 matches at 10 bases. V lost 3 bases and J lost 3; bases outside the gene matches: 11. The CDR3 covers 17 residues. Looked up from germline, CDR1 is SGHRS and CDR2 is YFSETQ. The DNA of the CDR3 is TGCGCCAGCAGCTCGGGGGACAGGGGTAGTGGTCACACTGAAGCTTTCTTT. Translating it yields CASSSGDRGSGHTEAFF.

The chain links TRBV5-1 to TRBJ2-3, with 9 bases that match TRBD1. Trimming took 4 bases from V and 3 from J; bases not matched to a gene: 6. CDR3 length: 15 residues. Germline lookup yields CDR1 SGHRS and CDR2 YFSETQ. DNA for the CDR3: TGCGCCAGCAGCGGGGACAGGGTGGGGACAGATACGCAGTATTTT. Translating it yields CASSGDRVGTDTQYF. Supplemented by reference TRBV5-1 and TRBJ2-3, the full variable domain reads KAGVTQTPRYLIKTRGQQVTLSCSPISGHRSVSWYQQTPGQGLQFLFEYFSETQRNKGNFPGRFSGRQFSNSRSEMNVSTLELGDSALYLCASSGDRVGTDTQYFGPGTRLTVL.

V is TRBV28 and J is TRBJ2-7, with D maybe TRBD1 (5 bases). The germline V and J ends were trimmed by 6 bases and 5 bases, with 14 bases remaining between them. The CDR3 covers 13 residues. Germline V gene lookup returns CDR1 MDHEN and CDR2 SYDVKM. The CDR3 DNA sequence: TGTGCCAGCAGCTCAGGGTCTACCGACGAGCAGTACTTC. This codes for CASSSGSTDEQYF. The entire variable domain, with the rest obtained from reference TRBV28 and TRBJ2-7, is as follows: DVKVTQSSRYLVKRTGEKVFLECVQDMDHENMFWYRQDPGLGLRLIYFSYDVKMKEKGDIPEGYSVSREKKERFSLILESASTNQTSMYLCASSSGSTDEQYFGPGTRLTVT.

There are a few counts of this clone. V and J are TRBV4-1 and TRBJ2-5; weak D call: TRBD1 (5 bases). This CDR3 spans 15 amino acids. CDR1 is MGHRA, CDR2 YSYEKL, per germline. V lost 0 bases, J lost 5 bases, and 13 bases lay in between. CDR3 bases: TGCGCCAGCAGCCAAGACGGTAGGGGTGACGAGACCCAGTACTTC. This encodes CASSQDGRGDETQYF.

The chain combines TRBV3-1 (or the pseudogene TRBV3-2) with TRBJ2-5; D possibly corresponds to TRBD1 (5 bases). Germline lookup yields CDR1 LGHDT and CDR2 YNNKEL (reference sequence). The V and J ends lost 3 bases and 6 bases respectively, with 11 bases between them. The CDR3 contains 13 residues. Here the CDR3 reads CASSHSGAQTQYF. The CDR3 nucleotides are TGTGCCAGCAGCCATAGTGGGGCGCAGACCCAGTACTTC.

The CDR3 loop is CAITPPGTDTQYF. In DNA, the CDR3 is TGTGCCATCACCCCCCCGGGGACAGATACGCAGTATTTT. The chain combines TRBV10-3 with TRBJ2-3, with a tentative D call TRBD2 (5 bases). V lost 7 bases and J lost 3, with 11 bases in between. Germline CDR1 reads ENHRY; CDR2 reads SYGVKD. CDR3 size: 13 residues.

The rearrangement uses TRBV7-8 and TRBJ1-5; D possibly corresponds to TRBD1 (6 bases). V lost 6 bases and J 0 bases, leaving 12 bases between the germline ends. The germline V gene has CDR1 SGHVS and CDR2 FQNEAQ. This CDR3 has 15 residues. The CDR3 loop reads CASSKHRVSNQPQHF. The CDR3, as DNA: TGTGCCAGCAGTAAACACAGGGTTAGCAATCAGCCCCAGCATTTT.

The chain is built from TRBV18 and TRBJ2-1; 10 bases agree with TRBD2. The CDR3 length is 17 residues. The germline CDR1 and CDR2 sequences are KGHSH and LQKENI. The trim removed 5 bases at V and 1 base at J, leaving 8 bases unmatched. The DNA of the CDR3 is TGTGCCAGCTCATCCCGACTAGCGGGTGGGTCCTACAATGAGCAGTTCTTC. This encodes CASSSRLAGGSYNEQFF.

CDR3 sequence reads: CASSSDREGEQFF. The CDR3 nucleotides are TGTGCCAGCAGTTCGGACAGGGAAGGTGAGCAGTTCTTC. This chain uses TRBV12-3 or TRBV12-4 with TRBJ2-1, with 8 positions matching TRBD1. V dropped 4 bases and J dropped 9; count of bases not matched to a gene: 5. The CDR3 is made up of 13 amino acids.

The rearrangement uses TRBV9 and TRBJ2-3, with D possibly being TRBD2 (6 bases). This CDR3 is built from 15 residues. Germline CDR1 reads SGDLS; CDR2 reads YYNGEE. Trimming removed 0 bases at V and 11 bases at J, with 19 bases between. CDR3 region: CASSVEKAQAGRQYF. CDR3 in DNA: TGTGCCAGCAGCGTAGAGAAGGCCCAGGCGGGGCGGCAGTATTTT.

This clone was seen once. CDR3 protein: CASNRPGDNYGYTF. As DNA, the CDR3 is TGTGCCAGTAACAGACCAGGGGATAACTATGGCTACACCTTC. The J gene is TRBJ1-2, the V gene TRBV19, with D perhaps matching TRBD1 (6 bases). In germline, CDR1 is LNHDA, CDR2 SQIVND (reference sequence). Trimming left V 7 bases short and J 1 base short, with 13 bases between. This CDR3 is built from 14 residues.

This clone was seen only once. The rearrangement uses TRBV18 and TRBJ2-5; 9 bases agree with TRBD2. The junction had 6 bases not matched to a gene; V was cut back by 0 bases and J by 1 base. CDR1 and CDR2 (germline): KGHSH, LQKENI. This CDR3 is 17 amino acids long. The CDR3 coding sequence is TGTGCCAGCTCACCACCATGGGCGGGGGGGTCCCAAGAGACCCAGTACTTC. It encodes CASSPPWAGGSQETQYF. The full variable domain, its missing parts supplied by reference TRBV18 and TRBJ2-5, is NAGVMQNPRHLVRRRGQEARLRCSPMKGHSHVYWYRQLPEEGLKFMVYLQKENIIDESGMPKERFSAEFPKEGPSILRIQQVVRGDSAAYFCASSPPWAGGSQETQYFGPGTRLLVL.